Presented here are 32 T cell receptor beta chains from one specimen sequenced in a study of blood T cell repertoires in COVID-19. Method: immunoSEQ multiplex PCR; TCRdb's copy keeps in-frame clones and lacks some. The sample shows 270,000 or so clones, under 90% of them seen only once. Sample: peripheral blood. The origin of the receptors is a human donor in a cohort sampled during active COVID-19.

This clone was seen only once. The chain joins TRBV7-2 to TRBJ2-2; D possibly corresponds to TRBD2 (6 bases). The V end lost 1 base, the J end lost 4 bases, and 7 bases lay between the germline ends. CDR1 is SGHTA, CDR2 FQGNSA, per germline. This CDR3 contains 14 residues. The CDR3 DNA follows: TGTGCCAGCAGCTTAGTGCGGGGCACCGGGGAGCTGTTTTTT. As protein: CASSLVRGTGELFF.

The chain recombines TRBV7-9 with TRBJ2-2; the match to TRBD2 covers 7 bases. Looked up from germline, CDR1 is SEHNR and CDR2 is FQNEAQ (reference sequence). The junction had 5 bases not matched to a gene; V was cut back by 3 bases and J by 7 bases. The CDR3 covers 14 residues. CDR3 residues: CASSLREYGGELFF. In nucleotides, the CDR3 is TGTGCCAGCAGCTTGCGGGAGTACGGCGGGGAGCTGTTTTTT.

The gene calls are TRBV7-9 and TRBJ2-5, with no clear D. From germline, CDR1 is SEHNR and CDR2 FQNEAQ (reference sequence). The CDR3 is 13 amino acids. Trimming removed 5 bases at V and 1 base at J, with 8 bases between. CDR3 nucleotide sequence: TGTGCCAGCAGCCCAGAAGTCCAAGAGACCCAGTACTTC. It translates to CASSPEVQETQYF.

This chain uses TRBV18 with TRBJ1-5; D gene ambiguous. The CDR3 contains 13 residues. Germline V gives CDR1 KGHSH, CDR2 LQKENI. Trimming removed 6 bases from V and 9 bases from J, with 15 bases in between. Here the CDR3 reads CASSPDRLGPQHF. The CDR3, as DNA: TGTGCCAGCTCCCCGGATAGGCTAGGGCCCCAGCATTTT.

This clone occurred once. The chain recombines TRBV4-1 with TRBJ2-7; 12 bases match TRBD1. There are 17 residues in the CDR3. Germline CDR1 MGHRA, CDR2 YSYEKL. V shed 0 bases and J 7 bases; nucleotides not matched to a gene: 10. The CDR3 DNA is TGCGCCAGCAGCCAAGATAGCACCGGGACAGGGGGCTTTGAGCAGTACTTC. Protein: CASSQDSTGTGGFEQYF.

Written as DNA, the CDR3 is TGCAGCGTTGGGACATTCTACGAGCAGTACTTC. This sequence encodes CSVGTFYEQYF. The chain uses TRBV29-1 and TRBJ2-7; D may be TRBD1 (5 bases). The CDR3 length is 11 residues. Between the trimmed V and J ends, which lost 4 bases and 3 bases, there was a span of 7 bases. Looked up from germline, CDR1 is SQVTM and CDR2 is ANQGSEA.

The chain combines TRBV4-1 with TRBJ2-5, with TRBD2 matching 7 bases. Germline CDR1 reads MGHRA; CDR2 reads YSYEKL. The length of the CDR3 is 15 residues. Trimming removed 0 bases from V and 4 bases from J; junction bases left unmatched: 5. CDR3 residues: CASSQDGRGSETQYF. The CDR3 DNA sequence: TGCGCCAGCAGCCAAGATGGGAGGGGTTCAGAGACCCAGTACTTC.

V gene TRBV7-9 combines with J gene TRBJ2-1; D is perhaps TRBD2 (5 bases). Germline V gene data show CDR1 as SEHNR and CDR2 as FQNEAQ (reference sequence). The CDR3 runs to 16 residues. Trimming removed 4 bases from V and 8 bases from J, with 21 bases in between. The CDR3 protein is CASSSALTGSNDEQFF. As DNA, the CDR3 is TGTGCCAGCAGCTCAGCACTAACGGGGAGTAACGATGAGCAGTTCTTC.

The chain combines TRBV9 with TRBJ2-7, with D possibly matching TRBD2 (5 bases). Germline V gene data show CDR1 as SGDLS and CDR2 as YYNGEE. V was shortened by 4 bases and J by 6 bases, with 17 bases between the two germline ends. The CDR3 loop spans 14 amino acids. CDR3 protein: CASSYGLSPGEQYF. Here the CDR3 DNA reads TGTGCCAGCAGCTATGGACTGTCCCCCGGCGAGCAGTACTTC.

This clone was detected only once. This chain connects TRBV7-6 to TRBJ1-2; D is perhaps TRBD1 (5 bases). The germline V gene has CDR1 SGHVS and CDR2 FNYEAQ. The CDR3 is 16 amino acids. The V end was cut by 1 base, the J end by 2 bases, with 14 bases between. The CDR3 DNA is TGTGCCAGCAGCTTAGTAGCAGGGAAGGGCAACTATGGCTACACCTTC. Encoded protein: CASSLVAGKGNYGYTF.

The chain uses TRBV24-1 and TRBJ2-6; D is possibly TRBD1 (5 bases). V was pared by 6 bases and J by 2 bases, with 10 bases between. This CDR3 has 15 residues. CDR1 and CDR2 (germline): KGHDR, SFDVKD. The DNA for the CDR3 is TGTGCCACCAGTACAGTAGGGGCTGGGGCCAACGTCCTGACTTTC. Translated, it gives CATSTVGAGANVLTF.

This clone has only one observation. The V and J genes are TRBV27 and TRBJ2-7, with 8 positions matching TRBD1. Germline V gives CDR1 MNHEY, CDR2 SMNVEV (reference sequence). This CDR3 is built from 15 residues. The junction had 7 bases not matched to a gene; V was cut back by 0 bases and J by 6 bases. The DNA of the CDR3 is TGTGCCAGCAGTTTATCGTCCGGGGGACAGGTCGAGCAGTACTTC. It translates to CASSLSSGGQVEQYF.

The V gene is TRBV7-8, the J gene TRBJ1-2; the match to TRBD1 covers 8 bases. The CDR3 has 13 amino acids. The V gene's germline CDR1 is SGHVS and CDR2 FQNEAQ. The ends lost 3 bases at V and 7 bases at J; junction bases unmatched: 4. CDR3 region: CASSLDRVGGYTF. The CDR3 nucleotides are TGTGCCAGCAGCTTGGACAGGGTGGGTGGCTACACCTTC.

The chain carries TRBV4-2 and TRBJ2-1; tentatively, D is TRBD1 (5 bases). The germline V and J ends were trimmed by 4 bases and 4 bases, with 23 bases remaining between them. This CDR3 spans 18 amino acids. CDR1 is LGHNA, CDR2 YNFKEQ, per germline. CDR3 DNA: TGTGCCAGCAGCCGAAAAGAAAGAAGGGGAACAACATACAATGAGCAGTTCTTC. As protein: CASSRKERRGTTYNEQFF.

The chain couples TRBV5-6 to TRBJ2-3; a weak D match, TRBD1 (5 bases). The germline V and J ends were trimmed by 1 base and 4 bases, with 16 bases remaining between them. The CDR3 contains 16 residues. CDR1 and CDR2 (germline): SGHDT, YYEEEE. CDR3 sequence: CASSLRRAWAADTQYF. DNA for the CDR3: TGTGCCAGCAGCTTGCGCAGGGCCTGGGCGGCAGATACGCAGTATTTT.

The chain carries TRBV20-1 and TRBJ1-1; D is undetermined. V was trimmed by 7 bases and J by 0 bases, leaving 6 bases between them. The CDR3 loop spans 11 amino acids. CDR1 is DFQATT, CDR2 SNEGSKA, per germline (reference sequence). CDR3 nucleotide sequence: TGCAGTGGCACTATGAACACTGAAGCTTTCTTT. It is translated as CSGTMNTEAFF.

V usage is TRBV7-6 and J usage is TRBJ2-2; unclear D gene. Germline V gene lookup returns CDR1 SGHVS and CDR2 FNYEAQ. Trimming removed 3 bases at V and 3 bases at J, with 8 bases between. The CDR3 sequence is 14 residues long. The CDR3 reads CASSLVQDTGELFF. In DNA, the CDR3 is TGTGCCAGCAGCTTGGTCCAGGACACCGGGGAGCTGTTTTTT.

This chain connects TRBV28 to TRBJ2-5, with 12 bases identical to TRBD2. Germline-derived CDR1 and CDR2 are MDHEN and SYDVKM. Trimming cost V 5 bases and J 5 bases; bases outside gene matches: 9. The CDR3 has 16 residues. CDR3: CASSTKLAGGRETQYF. Here the CDR3 DNA reads TGTGCCAGCAGTACAAAACTAGCGGGAGGCAGGGAGACCCAGTACTTC.

The table lists this clone with a count of one. The chain's CDR3 is CASRNHGTGGYGYTF. CDR3 nucleotides: TGTGCCAGCAGAAACCACGGGACAGGGGGATATGGCTACACCTTC. The rearrangement links TRBV6-5 to TRBJ1-2; TRBD1 matches at 11 bases. The CDR3 has 15 residues. J was trimmed by 5 bases and V by 6 bases; bases with no gene match: 8. Germline V gene sequence: CDR1 MNHEY, CDR2 SVGAGI.

V is TRBV6-5 and J is TRBJ1-6; 7 bases fit TRBD1. Germline CDR1 and CDR2: MNHEY and SVGAGI. V shed 5 bases, J shed 10 bases, and the junction held 8 bases outside the gene matches. This CDR3 contains 14 residues. Here the CDR3 reads CASSRDRDRSPLHF. The CDR3 DNA is TGTGCCAGCAGTCGAGACAGGGATCGGTCACCCCTCCACTTT.

This clone was observed a single time. V and J are TRBV15 and TRBJ1-5; no clear D gene. CDR3 length: 12 amino acids. The germline V and J ends were trimmed by 0 bases and 5 bases, with 2 bases remaining between them. Germline V gives CDR1 LNHNV, CDR2 YYDKDF (reference sequence). The CDR3 region has the DNA TGTGCCACCAGCAGAGACTATCAGCCCCAGCATTTT. Its protein product is CATSRDYQPQHF.

The genes are TRBV24-1 and TRBJ2-1; possibly TRBD2 for D (5 bases). From germline, CDR1 is KGHDR and CDR2 SFDVKD. V was pared by 5 bases and J by 8 bases, with 12 bases between. The CDR3 is made up of 13 amino acids. The CDR3 DNA reads as TGTGCCACCAGTGTTTCGGGGAATGATGAGCAGTTCTTC. Its translation: CATSVSGNDEQFF.

The chain uses TRBV27 and TRBJ2-3, with 9 bases fitting TRBD1. There are 15 residues in the CDR3. The germline CDR1 and CDR2 sequences are MNHEY and SMNVEV (reference sequence). J lost 4 bases, V lost 5 bases, and 7 bases had no gene match. CDR3 DNA sequence: TGTGCCAGCAGTCCGGGACAGGGTTTTCCAGATACGCAGTATTTT. Its protein product is CASSPGQGFPDTQYF.

V gene TRBV18 combines with J gene TRBJ2-3, with D maybe TRBD1 (6 bases). The CDR3 sequence is 16 residues long. V lost 5 bases to trimming and J lost 0 bases, with 15 bases between them. Per the germline V gene, CDR1 is KGHSH and CDR2 is LQKENI. CDR3 sequence reads: CASSTRTTGSTDTQYF. The CDR3 DNA is TGTGCCAGCTCAACCCGAACTACAGGGAGCACAGATACGCAGTATTTT.

The chain uses TRBV5-6 and TRBJ2-5, with 9 bases aligning to TRBD1. J lost 2 bases, V lost 1 base, and 3 bases had no gene match. This CDR3 has 15 residues. Per the germline V gene, CDR1 is SGHDT and CDR2 is YYEEEE. The CDR3 DNA is TGTGCCAGCAGCTTGAAAGGACAGGGGCAAGAGACCCAGTACTTC. Its protein product is CASSLKGQGQETQYF.

The V gene is TRBV5-1, the J gene TRBJ2-2; 8 nucleotides line up with TRBD2. The germline CDR1 and CDR2 sequences are SGHRS and YFSETQ. J was trimmed by 6 bases and V by 4 bases; bases with no gene match: 8. The CDR3 covers 15 residues. The CDR3 region is CASSPGLALAGELFF. The DNA for the CDR3 is TGCGCCAGCAGCCCCGGACTAGCCTTAGCCGGGGAGCTGTTTTTT.

The rearrangement links TRBV7-2 to TRBJ2-3, with D uncertain. Trimming removed 5 bases from V and 4 bases from J, with 16 bases in between. CDR1 SGHTA and CDR2 FQGNSA come from the germline V gene. CDR3 length: 15 amino acids. The CDR3 nucleotides read TGTGCCAGCAGCCTTGAACGCAGCCGGGCAGATACGCAGTATTTT. This encodes CASSLERSRADTQYF.

The chain recombines TRBV5-1 with TRBJ1-1, with D tentatively TRBD1 (6 bases). CDR3 length: 15 residues. The germline V gene encodes CDR1 SGHRS and CDR2 YFSETQ. Trimming stripped 4 bases from V and 0 bases from J, with 13 bases between. As DNA, the CDR3 is TGCGCCAGCAGCCCAGGACAGCGCATGAACACTGAAGCTTTCTTT. It specifies CASSPGQRMNTEAFF.

The gene calls are TRBV2 and TRBJ2-7; a weak D match, TRBD2 (6 bases). Trimming removed 7 bases at V and 7 bases at J, with 32 bases between. The CDR3 contains 18 residues. Germline V gives CDR1 SNHLY, CDR2 FYNNEI. This CDR3 is CASTRDSPAPRLRPEQYF. CDR3 DNA: TGTGCCAGCACCCGGGACTCACCGGCGCCCAGATTGAGGCCTGAGCAGTACTTC.

For this clone: This sample includes further DNA sequences coding for the same CDR3. V is TRBV6-4 and J is TRBJ2-3, with 10 bases fitting TRBD2. There are 14 residues in the CDR3. V trimming: 6 bases; J trimming: 3 bases; junction bases outside the gene matches: 3. Germline-derived CDR1 and CDR2 are MRHNA and SNTAGT. The CDR3 reads CASSSSGGTDTQYF. The CDR3 region has the DNA TGTGCCAGCAGCTCTAGCGGGGGAACAGATACGCAGTATTTT.

This sequence joins TRBV27 and TRBJ1-4; 7 nucleotides align to TRBD1. Germline CDR1 and CDR2: MNHEY and SMNVEV (reference sequence). Trimming at V came to 5 bases and at J to 8 bases, leaving 8 bases not matched to a gene. This CDR3 comprises 14 residues. CDR3 nucleotide sequence: TGTGCCAGCAGTAAAGAGGGGGCGCGCGAAAAACTGTTTTTT. As protein: CASSKEGAREKLFF.

This clone turned up a few times. The chain couples TRBV27 to TRBJ2-7; D possibly corresponds to TRBD1 (5 bases). Germline V CDR1 and CDR2: MNHEY, SMNVEV (reference sequence). V was clipped by 5 bases and J by 9 bases, with 20 bases between them. The CDR3 spans 14 residues. This chain's CDR3 is CASSPPGQVVGQYF. The CDR3 DNA reads as TGTGCCAGCAGTCCGCCTGGACAAGTCGTAGGGCAGTACTTC.